This TCR beta chain was identified in a study of T cells in localized non-small cell lung cancer. Points from the study as a whole: Since sequencing was restricted to only one region of the tumor, intratumor heterogeneity remains a possibility. Greater blood T cell density accompanied longer overall survival. Researchers found a median around 59 of the top 100 tumor clones in adjacent lung.

Germline V gene data show CDR1 as MNHEY and CDR2 as SVGAGI. Between the trimmed V and J ends, which lost 8 bases and 5 bases, there was a span of 17 bases. The CDR3 is made up of 14 amino acids. In the case of this clone: Its antigen remains unidentified.

Clones were sequenced by immunoSEQ multiplex PCR, and TCRdb holds only the in-frame ones, with some missing. The sample lists about 53,000 clones, approximately 80% occurring once. This clonotype originated in a man between 40 and 70 years old with stage III lung adenocarcinoma. The material was peripheral blood mononuclear cells, obtained before any cancer treatment. The chain carries TRBV6-5 and TRBJ2-3; D call uncertain. The CDR3 DNA sequence: TGTGCCAGCGCAGTTGTTGGGATGGGAGATACGCAGTATTTT. Amino acid sequence: CASAVVGMGDTQYF.